These T cell receptor beta chains were read from a single sample in a study of shared clonotypes between healthy human individuals. Sequencing used immunoSEQ multiplex PCR; TCRdb keeps in-frame clones, though not all of them. The sample carries some 2.4 million clones, under 95% recorded once. Material: naive CD4+ T cells from PBMCs. The receptors were gathered from a young man in good health. Some clones in this sample may be carry-over from other donors' samples. Each CDR3 is given with its conserved first and last residue. D genes are given only for firm matches. The size of a clone is reported for some rows only, either as once, few or many, or as a class for expanded clones.

>-|TRBV7-3|-|TRBJ2-2
TGTGCCAGCAGCTTAAACAGGGTCAGCACCGGGGAGCTGTTTTTT
CASSLNRVSTGELFF
>-|TRBV28|-|TRBJ2-5
TGTGCCAGCAGTTTTCGCCGCAGGACACAGCAAGAGACCCAGTACTTC
CASSFRRRTQQETQYF
>-|TRBV5-1|-|TRBJ1-6
TGCGCCAGCAGCTTGGATGGGATCCGAAATTCACCCCTCCACTTT
CASSLDGIRNSPLHF
>-|TRBV7-8|-|TRBJ1-4
TGTGCCAGCAGCGATAACCGGGATACCTTAATGTGGAAACTGTTTTTT
CASSDNRDTLMWKLFF
>TRBD1|TRBV15|once|TRBJ1-5
TGTGCCACCAGCAGAGATGCAGGGGGCTTACAGCCCCAGCATTTT
CATSRDAGGLQPQHF
>-|TRBV7-2|-|TRBJ2-2
TGTGCCAGCGGCGCGAGGGGGAGCACCGGGGAGCTGTTTTTT
CASGARGSTGELFF
>TRBD2|TRBV9|-|TRBJ2-2
TGTGCCAGCAGCGTAGCTCCGCTAGCGGGAGTGGGCGGGGAGCTGTTTTTT
CASSVAPLAGVGGELFF
>-|TRBV5-4|-|TRBJ2-7
TGTGCCAGCAGCACCGGGTCCTCCGTCTTCGAGCAGTACTTC
CASSTGSSVFEQYF
>TRBD1|TRBV19|-|TRBJ2-1
TGTGCCAGTAGTAGCCGGGACAGGTATTACAATGAGCAGTTCTTC
CASSSRDRYYNEQFF
>-|TRBV12-5|-|TRBJ1-1
TGTGCTAGTGGTTTGGTTCGGTTTGGACGTCTCCGCGAGGACACTGAAGCTTTCTTT
CASGLVRFGRLREDTEAFF
>TRBD2|TRBV6-1|-|TRBJ2-1
TGTGCCAGCAGTGAATATGGACTAGCGGGAGGGTACAATGAGCAGTTCTTC
CASSEYGLAGGYNEQFF
>-|TRBV29-1|-|TRBJ2-3
TGCAGCGTCGAGGGCCCCTTGGCCGCAGATACGCAGTATTTT
CSVEGPLAADTQYF
>-|TRBV5-1|-|TRBJ2-7
TGCGCCAGCAGCTCGAGGGGGGACAGTCCCTACGAGCAGTACTTC
CASSSRGDSPYEQYF
>TRBD2|TRBV5-8|-|TRBJ2-7
TGTGCCAGCTTCAGACCGGGACTAGGATCCGAGCAGTACTTC
CASFRPGLGSEQYF
>TRBD2|TRBV30|-|TRBJ2-7
TGTGCCTGGAGTCGGGGGGGGAGCTCCTACGAGCAGTACTTC
CAWSRGGSSYEQYF
>-|TRBV14|-|TRBJ1-3
TGTGCCAGCAGCCTAACCGGGGCCTCTGGAAACACCATATATTTT
CASSLTGASGNTIYF
>-|TRBV4-3|-|TRBJ1-1
TGCGCCAGCAGCCAAGATTTACGGGTCGGGATGAACACTGAAGCTTTCTTT
CASSQDLRVGMNTEAFF
>TRBD2|TRBV6-1|-|TRBJ2-1
TGTGCCAGCACCCTAGCGGGAGGGCCGAATGAGCAGTTCTTC
CASTLAGGPNEQFF
>TRBD2|TRBV5-1|-|TRBJ2-7
TGCGCCAGCAGCTTACTGACTAGCGGGAGCTACGAGCAGTACTTC
CASSLLTSGSYEQYF
>-|TRBV6-5|-|TRBJ2-3
TGTGCCAGCAGTCCCGGGGCCTCCCCAGATACGCAGTATTTT
CASSPGASPDTQYF
>-|TRBV28|-|TRBJ1-2
TGTGCCAGCAGTTTAGCCTCTTTACAGGGTTCTAATGGCTACACCTTC
CASSLASLQGSNGYTF
>-|TRBV7-2|-|TRBJ2-3
TGTGCCAGCAGCCAGTCTCCCTGGGGGACGCAGTATTTT
CASSQSPWGTQYF
>-|TRBV6-1|-|TRBJ2-4
TGTGCCAGCAGTGATCTCCGGATCCCTTCAGCCAAAAACATTCAGTACTTC
CASSDLRIPSAKNIQYF